These 23 T cell receptor beta chains originate from one sample sequenced in a study of CD8 T cells in Susac syndrome. RNA, at roughly 0.5 to 1 ug, was reverse transcribed with random hexamers. TCRdb independently ran MiXCR on the immunoSEQ multiplex PCR reads; one entry per CDR3 protein. The sample has some 150,000 distinct CDR3 sequences, approximately 95% seen once. The specimen was CD4+ T cells from PBMCs. Receptors originate from a human donor with Susac syndrome.

This clonotype occurred once. The rearrangement links TRBV29-1 to TRBJ1-1; unclear D gene. Germline values: CDR1 SQVTM, CDR2 ANQGSEA. V was shortened by 2 bases and J by 1 base, with 14 bases between the two germline ends. The CDR3 consists of 15 residues. The CDR3 spells CSVEWELMANTEAFF. The CDR3 coding sequence is TGCAGCGTTGAATGGGAATTAATGGCGAACACTGAAGCTTTCTTT.

The rearrangement joins TRBV7-6 to TRBJ2-5, with 11 bases matching TRBD2. This CDR3 has 15 residues. CDR1 and CDR2 (germline): SGHVS, FNYEAQ. J lost 5 bases, V lost 5 bases, and 7 bases had no gene match. The CDR3 region has the DNA TGTGCCAGCAGCACCCAGACTAGCGGGGTTGAGACCCAGTACTTC. This translates into CASSTQTSGVETQYF.

The chain joins TRBV4-2 to TRBJ1-2; 7 positions agree with TRBD1. With V trimmed by 0 bases and J by 3 bases, 7 bases remained unmatched. From germline, CDR1 is LGHNA and CDR2 YNFKEQ. The CDR3 has 16 amino acids. The CDR3 DNA sequence: TGTGCCAGCAGCCAAGATGGGGGAGGGGGCTACTATGGCTACACCTTC. Translated, it gives CASSQDGGGGYYGYTF.

The chain combines TRBV25-1 with TRBJ2-7; D remains ambiguous. Germline lookup yields CDR1 MGHDK and CDR2 SYGVNS. CDR3 length equals 14 residues. V was shortened by 11 bases and J by 2 bases, with 19 bases between the two germline ends. CDR3 coding DNA: TGTGCCGGTGATGGGCACCGTCGTACCTACGAGCAGTACTTC. Its protein product is CAGDGHRRTYEQYF.

V usage is TRBV6-6 and J usage is TRBJ2-3; TRBD2 matches at 9 bases. CDR3 length: 15 residues. The V segment lost 5 bases and the J segment 1 base; nucleotides outside the gene matches: 4. CDR1 is MNHNY and CDR2 is SVGAGI in the germline V gene (reference sequence). The CDR3 coding sequence is TGTGCCAGCAGTCCACCTAGCGGGGGCACAGATACGCAGTATTTT. It translates to CASSPPSGGTDTQYF.

The chain's CDR3 is CSVPGNTEAFF. The DNA of the CDR3 is TGCAGCGTTCCTGGGAACACTGAAGCTTTCTTT. J is TRBJ1-1 and V is TRBV29-1; D call uncertain. The V and J ends lost 5 bases and 1 base respectively, with 5 bases between them. The CDR3 contains 11 residues. Germline V lookup: CDR1 SQVTM, CDR2 ANQGSEA.

CDR3 nucleotides: TGTGCCAGCACCTTGACAGGGCTTAGCTATGGCTACACCTTC. Amino acids: CASTLTGLSYGYTF. This sequence joins TRBV2 and TRBJ1-2; 7 bases are a match to TRBD1. This CDR3 has 14 amino acids. Germline CDR1 is SNHLY and CDR2 is FYNNEI. Trimming removed 7 bases from V and 4 bases from J; junction bases left unmatched: 9.

This clonotype has a count of ten or more. This chain uses TRBV7-9 with TRBJ1-2; TRBD1 aligns across 7 bases. This CDR3 is built from 12 residues. J lost 8 bases, V lost 5 bases, and 5 bases had no gene match. CDR1 SEHNR and CDR2 FQNEAQ come from the germline V gene (reference sequence). CDR3 protein: CASSLDRDGYTF. The CDR3 bases are TGTGCCAGCAGCCTCGACAGGGACGGCTACACCTTC.

The chain is built from TRBV5-4 and TRBJ1-4; 9 bases align to TRBD1. Trimming removed 2 bases from V and 8 bases from J; junction bases left unmatched: 4. Germline CDR1 is SGHNT and CDR2 is YYREEE (reference sequence). The CDR3 sequence is 14 residues long. The CDR3 is CASSLRTGDEKLFF. Here the CDR3 DNA reads TGTGCCAGCAGCTTACGGACAGGGGACGAAAAACTGTTTTTT.

This clonotype showed up just once. This chain joins TRBV7-2 and TRBJ2-5; maybe TRBD2 (7 bases). The CDR3 has 16 residues. Germline-derived CDR1 and CDR2 are SGHTA and FQGNSA. Trimming cost V 0 bases and J 2 bases, with 13 bases left between them. CDR3 protein: CASSLATGGQQETQYF. As DNA, the CDR3 is TGTGCCAGCAGCTTAGCAACGGGGGGCCAGCAAGAGACCCAGTACTTC.

The V gene is TRBV23-1, the J gene TRBJ2-1, with TRBD1 matching over 9 bases. TRBV23-1 is given ORF status, its function remaining uncertain. V was clipped by 9 bases and J by 2 bases; unmatched bases: 5. The CDR3 loop spans 14 amino acids. The chain's CDR3 is CARVRDRAYNEQFF. CDR3 DNA sequence: TGCGCCAGAGTCCGGGACAGGGCCTACAATGAGCAGTTCTTC.

Here the CDR3 reads CASSHSSQETQYF. As DNA, the CDR3 is TGTGCCAGCAGCCATTCCTCCCAAGAGACCCAGTACTTC. V gene TRBV3-1 combines with J gene TRBJ2-5; D uncertain. Per germline, CDR1 LGHDT and CDR2 YNNKEL (reference sequence). The CDR3 covers 13 residues. Deletions cut 3 bases from V and 1 base from J, with 6 bases between.

This chain joins TRBV9 and TRBJ2-1; D is tentatively TRBD1 or TRBD2 (7 bases each). V was cut by 0 bases and J by 6 bases, with 13 bases left in between. This CDR3 spans 15 amino acids. From germline, CDR1 is SGDLS and CDR2 YYNGEE. The CDR3: CASSVVGGGRNEQFF. DNA for the CDR3: TGTGCCAGCAGCGTAGTGGGAGGGGGCCGCAATGAGCAGTTCTTC.

This clonotype was seen only once. The J gene is TRBJ1-1, the V gene TRBV20-1; possibly TRBD1 for D (5 bases). V was clipped by 6 bases and J by 1 base, with 12 bases between them. The CDR3 is 13 amino acids. Looked up from germline, CDR1 is DFQATT and CDR2 is SNEGSKA (reference sequence). Here the CDR3 DNA reads TGCAGTGCCGAGGGACCGCAGAACACTGAAGCTTTCTTT. This translates into CSAEGPQNTEAFF.

The J gene is TRBJ1-3, the V gene TRBV3-1; 8 bases are a match to TRBD1. Trimming cost V 3 bases and J 5 bases; bases outside gene matches: 3. The germline CDR1 and CDR2 sequences are LGHDT and YNNKEL (reference sequence). This CDR3 region has 14 residues. The CDR3 bases are TGTGCCAGCAGCCAGGACAGGGTTAGAAACACCATATATTTT. Translated, it gives CASSQDRVRNTIYF.

The rearrangement joins TRBV20-1 to TRBJ2-7; TRBD1 might be the D (5 bases). The CDR3 consists of 13 residues. The ends were cut back, 6 bases at V and 0 bases at J, with 12 bases in the middle. The germline V gene has CDR1 DFQATT and CDR2 SNEGSKA (reference sequence). The DNA of the CDR3 is TGCAGTGCCACGGACACCCTCTCCTACGAGCAGTACTTC. Amino acid sequence: CSATDTLSYEQYF.

This chain links TRBV12-3 or TRBV12-4 with TRBJ2-1; tentatively, D is TRBD1 (5 bases). V lost 6 bases and J 4 bases, leaving 19 bases between the germline ends. The CDR3 sequence is 16 residues long. CDR3 DNA sequence: TGTGCCAGCAGCTACTCGCTAGTCAGGGTGTACAATGAGCAGTTCTTC. It codes for CASSYSLVRVYNEQFF.

The J gene is TRBJ1-2, the V gene TRBV12-3 or TRBV12-4; TRBD1 is a possible D gene (6 bases). V was pared by 8 bases and J by 7 bases, with 17 bases between. CDR3 length equals 13 residues. This CDR3 reads CASSIRGGGGYTF. In DNA form, the CDR3 reads TGTGCCAGCTCTATTCGAGGGGGGGGTGGCTACACCTTC.

V is TRBV27 and J is TRBJ2-1, with 12 bases aligning to TRBD2. This CDR3 is 18 amino acids long. V was clipped by 5 bases and J by 7 bases; unmatched bases: 15. CDR1 is MNHEY and CDR2 is SMNVEV in the germline V gene (reference sequence). The CDR3 DNA follows: TGTGCCAGCAGTCCCCGGGTTAGGTCTAGCGGGGGGGGTAATGAGCAGTTCTTC. Protein: CASSPRVRSSGGGNEQFF.

The chain is built from TRBV29-1 and TRBJ2-7; D not certain. This CDR3 contains 11 residues. Trimming left V 4 bases short and J 6 bases short, with 10 bases between. CDR1 is SQVTM, CDR2 ANQGSEA, per germline. CDR3 region: CSVVTASEQYF. Here the CDR3 DNA reads TGCAGCGTTGTTACAGCCAGCGAGCAGTACTTC.

This clonotype came up a few times. The chain joins TRBV6-5 to TRBJ2-2; tentative D call: TRBD1 (6 bases). This CDR3 spans 14 amino acids. V was trimmed by 6 bases and J by 2 bases, leaving 10 bases between them. Germline values: CDR1 MNHEY, CDR2 SVGAGI. CDR3 DNA sequence: TGTGCCAGCAGGACGGGGACAAACACCGGGGAGCTGTTTTTT. Amino acid sequence: CASRTGTNTGELFF.

V and J are TRBV2 and TRBJ2-1; D may be TRBD1 (6 bases). With 10 bases removed from V and 6 bases from J, the gap between germline ends came to 13 bases. CDR1 and CDR2 (germline): SNHLY, FYNNEI. CDR3 length: 12 amino acids. Here the CDR3 DNA reads TGTGCCACCAAGCAGGGGCGCAATGAGCAGTTCTTC. It encodes CATKQGRNEQFF. Full variable domain (missing parts from reference TRBV2 and TRBJ2-1): EPEVTQTPSHQVTQMGQEVILRCVPISNHLYFYWYRQILGQKVEFLVSFYNNEISEKSEIFDDQFSVERPDGSNFTLKIRSTKLEDSAMYFCATKQGRNEQFFGPGTRLTVL.

The chain combines TRBV7-2 with TRBJ2-1; perhaps TRBD1 as D (5 bases). Germline CDR1 is SGHTA and CDR2 is FQGNSA. The CDR3 covers 15 residues. V was shortened by 1 base and J by 1 base, with 8 bases between the two germline ends. The CDR3 protein is CASSLGPGSYNEQFF. For the CDR3, the DNA is TGTGCCAGCAGCTTAGGCCCAGGGTCCTACAATGAGCAGTTCTTC.